Below, 11 T cell receptor beta chains from the same sample are listed, as sequenced in a study of T cells in Graves' hyperthyroidism and ophthalmopathy. Authors of the study amplified TCR beta CDR3 regions from RNA transcripts. First-round RT-PCR targeting the TCR CDR3 was performed with the HTBI primer set. TCRdb analysed the multiplex PCR reads with MiXCR anew, one entry per CDR3 protein. Found here are some 420,000 distinct CDR3 sequences, roughly an eighth of them singletons; the top ten hold 5.3%. Sample: blood. The receptors here all came from a woman under 30 with Graves' hyperthyroidism.

This clonotype appeared many times. V and J are TRBV12-3 or TRBV12-4 and TRBJ2-1; TRBD2 matches at 10 bases. CDR3 size: 15 residues. V shed 6 bases, J shed 4 bases, and the junction held 6 bases outside the gene matches. The CDR3: CASSPTTSGYNEQFF. Here the CDR3 DNA reads TGTGCCAGCAGCCCTACGACTAGCGGGTACAATGAGCAGTTCTTC.

This clonotype has a count of ten or more. The chain links TRBV20-1 to TRBJ1-1; no firm D call. V was clipped by 7 bases and J by 8 bases, with 17 bases between them. The CDR3 is 12 amino acids. Germline V gene data show CDR1 as DFQATT and CDR2 as SNEGSKA (reference sequence). CDR3 DNA: TGCAGTGTCCAGTTCTACTCTAGGGAAGCTTTCTTT. Encoded protein: CSVQFYSREAFF.

This clonotype was seen ten or more times. J is TRBJ1-5 and V is TRBV2, with D unclear. Germline V gene lookup returns CDR1 SNHLY and CDR2 FYNNEI. This CDR3 is built from 13 residues. Trimming cost V 2 bases and J 4 bases, with 6 bases left between them. Written as DNA, the CDR3 is TGTGCCAGCAGTGAAAATACGAATCAGCCCCAGCATTTT. It is translated as CASSENTNQPQHF.

This clonotype was counted only a few times. This chain connects TRBV5-1 to TRBJ2-2; D is perhaps TRBD1 or TRBD2 (6 bases each). V was clipped by 3 bases and J by 7 bases, with 19 bases between them. Germline CDR1 and CDR2: SGHRS and YFSETQ. This CDR3 is built from 16 residues. DNA of the CDR3: TGCGCCAGCAGCTACGTCGGGGGCAGAGGAGACGGGGAGCTGTTTTTT. Translating gives CASSYVGGRGDGELFF.

This clonotype appeared a few times. This rearrangement joins TRBV18 to TRBJ1-4; perhaps TRBD1 as D (5 bases). This CDR3 spans 14 amino acids. From germline, CDR1 is KGHSH and CDR2 LQKENI. V lost 5 bases and J 8 bases, leaving 15 bases between the germline ends. The CDR3 loop reads CASSTGGAYEKLFF. DNA for the CDR3: TGTGCCAGCTCAACGGGGGGAGCTTACGAAAAACTGTTTTTT.

The J gene is TRBJ2-5, the V gene TRBV29-1; possible D gene TRBD2, 6 bases. Germline V gene lookup returns CDR1 SQVTM and CDR2 ANQGSEA. The CDR3 is 12 residues long. Trimming left V 7 bases short and J 2 bases short, with 11 bases between. As DNA, the CDR3 is TGCAGCGGCGGGACTCATCAAGAGACCCAGTACTTC. Protein product: CSGGTHQETQYF.

This clonotype was found a few times. This sequence joins TRBV27 and TRBJ2-7; D is undetermined. CDR3 length: 14 residues. CDR1 is MNHEY, CDR2 SMNVEV, per germline (reference sequence). The germline V and J ends were trimmed by 1 base and 3 bases, with 10 bases remaining between them. CDR3 sequence (DNA): TGTGCCAGCAGTTTATTCACTGCTGGCTACGAGCAGTACTTC. It specifies CASSLFTAGYEQYF.

This clonotype was detected ten times or more. The chain carries TRBV6-2 or TRBV6-3 and TRBJ1-2; perhaps TRBD1 as D (5 bases). The CDR3 loop spans 15 amino acids. V was clipped by 0 bases and J by 6 bases, with 14 bases between them. The germline gives CDR1 MNHEY, CDR2 SVGEGT. The CDR3, as DNA: TGTGCCAGCAGTTACTCGTTGGCAGGGTATGATGGCTACACCTTC. It specifies CASSYSLAGYDGYTF.

This clonotype came up a few times. The chain links TRBV29-1 to TRBJ2-1; 7 bases line up with TRBD1. This CDR3 region has 15 residues. Germline loops: CDR1 SQVTM, CDR2 ANQGSEA. Trimming took 7 bases from V and 0 from J; bases not matched to a gene: 9. The CDR3 here is CSAGDRASSYNEQFF. CDR3 nucleotides: TGCAGCGCAGGAGACAGGGCAAGCTCCTACAATGAGCAGTTCTTC.

This clonotype was picked up one time. This sequence may be a read error, since a much larger clone differs from it by one base. This chain joins TRBV5-5 and TRBJ2-1, with 10 bases that match TRBD2. Germline V gene data show CDR1 as SGHKS and CDR2 as YYEKEE (reference sequence). CDR3 length: 15 amino acids. The CDR3 DNA reads as TGTGCCAGCACCTTTCTAGCGGGAGCTACAAATGGGCAGTTCTTC. It encodes CASTFLAGATNGQFF.

This clonotype was picked up many times. The chain employs TRBV27 and TRBJ2-4; the match to TRBD2 covers 12 bases. The CDR3 has 15 residues. With V trimmed by 4 bases and J by 8 bases, 6 bases remained unmatched. CDR1 MNHEY and CDR2 SMNVEV come from the germline V gene (reference sequence). The CDR3 nucleotides read TGTGCCAGCAGTTCCCTAGCGGGAGGGGGATACATTCAGTACTTC. Translated, it gives CASSSLAGGGYIQYF.